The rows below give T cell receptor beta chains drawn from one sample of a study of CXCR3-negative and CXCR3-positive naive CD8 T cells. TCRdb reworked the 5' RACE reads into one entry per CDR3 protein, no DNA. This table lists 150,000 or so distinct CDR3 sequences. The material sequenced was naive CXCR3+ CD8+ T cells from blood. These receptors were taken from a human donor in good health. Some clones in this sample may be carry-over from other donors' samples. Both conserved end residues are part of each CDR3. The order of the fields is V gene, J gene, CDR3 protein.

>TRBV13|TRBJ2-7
CASSNNNYEQYF
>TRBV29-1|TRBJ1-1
CSVLSGGLLGTEAFF
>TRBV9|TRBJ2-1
CASSAHSTSDNEQFF
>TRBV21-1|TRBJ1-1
CASSKTGRLTEAFF
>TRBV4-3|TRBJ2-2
CASSQDPAPPLNTGELFF
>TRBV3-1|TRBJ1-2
CASSEEGDGYTF
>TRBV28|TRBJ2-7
CASSSHRDRVDEQYF
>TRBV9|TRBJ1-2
CASSVSEGTGSSSNYGYTF
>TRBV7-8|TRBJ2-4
CASSLRTSGLAKNIQYF
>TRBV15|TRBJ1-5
CATSNRGNSNQPQHF
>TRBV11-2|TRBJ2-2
CASLRWGVGELFF
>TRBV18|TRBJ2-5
CASSQTSGPDPETQYF
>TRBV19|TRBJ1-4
CASSSRTGPNEKLFF
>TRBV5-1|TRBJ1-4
CASSLEQGTTNEKLFF
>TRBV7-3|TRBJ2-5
CASSQGTGGFQETQYF